The entry that follows covers one TCR beta chain sequence. What it recognizes is unknown. This sample stems from a study of long-term antiretroviral therapy in people with HIV. Study findings and constraints: ART-treated samples gained diversity yet remained below transplant donor controls. Relative to control repertoires, HIV repertoires exhibited narrower CDR3 length ranges.

CDR3 length: 14 residues. Germline V gives CDR1 MNHEY, CDR2 SMNVEV (reference sequence). Trimming took 3 bases from V and 1 from J; bases not matched to a gene: 3. The content of samples before DNA extraction was roughly 0.95-10 million cryopreserved PBMC. The assay used was immunoSEQ (version v3.0), run at survey level. Profiled with immunoSEQ multiplex PCR; TCRdb holds only in-frame clones, not every one. The data show roughly 45,000 clones, with roughly four fifths seen just once and roughly 3.2% held by the top ten. The rearrangement links TRBV27 to TRBJ2-7; 7 bases are shared with TRBD2. This receptor was taken from a woman younger than 35 with HIV. Specimen: unsorted PBMCs, collected 0.8 years after starting antiretroviral therapy. The DNA of the CDR3 is TGTGCCAGCAGTTTTGGGGGGGGATCCTACGAGCAGTACTTC. This sequence encodes CASSFGGGSYEQYF.